This TCR beta chain was recovered during a study of blood T cell repertoires in COVID-19 (dated by TCRdb to 2019 to 2021). Some background on the complete study: The collaborator samples originated in the United States, Italy and Spain and spanned the acute and convalescent phases of COVID-19. The repertoires were made available in a free public database intended to serve as a resource for research on the immune response to SARS-CoV-2. The prospective study material was composed of cDNA or gDNA derived from T cells, B-cell-depleted T cells, or PBMCs. Nearly every sample came with metadata listing a de-identified subject ID, COVID-19 status, age in years and sex. Where available, HLA class I and class II types were obtained from metadata supplied by the sample provider rather than from assay-based typing. Deeply sampled blood TCRbeta repertoires from subjects exposed to, actively infected with, or recovered from COVID-19 were included in the dataset. Samples came from the ongoing ImmuneRACE study (first 160 participants) plus 1,254 subjects from 6 global collaborators. Results and caveats for the whole study, not just this receptor: How much clinical and demographic metadata was included differed by source and by participant, and the metadata was provided uncurated.

Turning to this clone: The antigen it binds to is not known. Base qualities are not provided; no much larger clone lies one nucleotide away.

Whole blood was collected in K2EDTA tubes by collaborating institutions according to the institutions' own protocols. For TCRbeta analysis, collaborators shipped samples as frozen whole blood, isolated PBMCs, or DNA extracted from either of those sample types. The immunoSEQ Assay, a bias-controlled multiplex PCR, was used to amplify TCRbeta CDR3 regions from genomic DNA. The authors' analysis ran thus. Nucleated cell counts per sample were estimated from amplification of reference gene primers within the assay. To quantify the absolute abundance of each unique TCRbeta CDR3 rearrangement, sequence reads were collapsed and filtered. For each sample, productive Simpson clonality was calculated as the square root of Simpson's diversity index across productive rearrangements. The table comes from immuneACCESS by way of TCRdb, which keeps in-frame sequences with V and J called. Part of the clones is missing from these tables; in studies checked, under half for an unresolved V gene and the rest for unknown reasons. V, J and clone size are those of that table, while D and trimming were read from the DNA. Recorded for this sample are 53,000 or so clones; more than 85% of them occurred a single time. The top ten clones comprise approximately 2.8% of the sample.

The germline V end is reduced by 1 base and the J end by 4 bases; junction bases left unmatched: 7. Including cysteine and phenylalanine, the CDR3 has 16 amino acids. Only CDR3 DNA remains: 48 bases, in frame from the first base. The sequence is built from TRBV5-3 and TRBJ2-3; 9 bases in between match TRBD2. TRBV5-3 is marked as an open reading frame, function uncertain. The sample taken for sequencing was peripheral blood. This receptor was obtained from a human donor in a cohort sampled during active COVID-19. The DNA sequence is TGTGCCAGAAGCTTGCCAATTAGCGGGAGTTCAGATACGCAGTATTTT. This encodes CARSLPISGSSDTQYF.